The sequence of this T cell receptor beta chain was determined in a study of early T cells in non-severe SARS-CoV-2 infection. Study-level information: Sequencing of unsorted whole blood was done on bulk RNA, leaving chains unpaired.

Points from the study as a whole: VDJdb matching, biased toward anti-spike CD8 responses, missed private and CD4 specificities.

Tagging with unique molecular identifiers was applied to individual cDNA molecules. TCRdb passed the 5' RACE reads through MiXCR, listing each CDR3 protein once. This sample carries around 99,000 distinct CDR3 sequences, 11% of them seen once, and the ten largest clones take 7.6%. Trimming left V 0 bases short and J 5 bases short, with 14 bases between. The CDR3 consists of 14 residues. The germline CDR1 and CDR2 sequences are DFQATT and SNEGSKA (reference sequence). A remark on this clonotype: The antigen is not known.

The sequence derives from an adult who was a healthcare worker with PCR-confirmed SARS-CoV-2 infection or an uninfected control (not recorded which). The genes are TRBV20-1 and TRBJ2-7; D is unresolved. The sequencing sample was made of whole blood. CDR3 nucleotide sequence: TGCAGTGCTAGAGATGGTAGGCCCGAGAACGAGCAGTACTTC. Its translation: CSARDGRPENEQYF.